This is a list of T cell receptor beta chains from one sample in a study of blood T cell repertoires in COVID-19. The table came from immunoSEQ multiplex PCR; TCRdb's copy has only in-frame clones and leaves some out. Of some 170,000 clones listed, approximately 79% are singletons. The sample comprised peripheral blood. These receptors were obtained from a woman aged 70 to 79 with acute or convalescent COVID-19. The CDR3 runs from the conserved cysteine through the conserved F or W. Each record gives: clone size, V gene, J gene, CDR3 length, CDR3 protein. Size values are once, few and many counts, or a class for expanded clones, and some rows have none.

NA	TRBV2	TRBJ1-1	16	CASSESDRVRTTEAFF
once	TRBV7-3	TRBJ2-1	15	CASSLGLAFGDEQFF
NA	TRBV9	TRBJ1-5	14	CASSVEAAGQPQHF
NA	TRBV2	TRBJ2-7	15	CASSERPGGRYEQYF
NA	TRBV18	TRBJ1-5	13	CASSRQGNQPQHF
NA	TRBV12-3/TRBV12-4	TRBJ1-5	13	CASQTGPNQPQHF
NA	TRBV5-1	TRBJ2-2	16	CASSLITSGSTGELFF
once	TRBV5-1	TRBJ2-2	16	CASSFAGTDNTGELFF
NA	TRBV5-5	TRBJ2-5	16	CASSMGLAGYLETQYF
NA	TRBV30	TRBJ1-3	15	CAWNLGAVGGNTIYF
NA	TRBV18	TRBJ2-2	20	CASSPRNLAGGPGSTGELFF
NA	TRBV13	TRBJ2-2	18	CASSLIAATGANTGELFF
NA	TRBV29-1	TRBJ2-3	13	CSVELGSLDTQYF
NA	TRBV24-1	TRBJ2-2	14	CATSQVPNTGELFF
NA	TRBV10-2	TRBJ2-2	14	CASKLAGDTGELFF
NA	TRBV5-1	TRBJ2-5	17	CASSDPSSGNLRETQYF
NA	TRBV30	TRBJ1-2	15	CAWGIGQGISYGYTF
few	TRBV19	TRBJ1-5	16	CASSVTGVWGNQPQHF
NA	TRBV6-5	TRBJ2-7	13	CASGTSGSYEQYF
NA	TRBV5-1	TRBJ1-4	17	CASSLGTGGTTNEKLFF
NA	TRBV27	TRBJ1-4	15	CASRLTGGAGEKLFF
NA	TRBV7-9	TRBJ1-1	14	CASSSQGARTEAFF
NA	TRBV4-1	TRBJ1-5	16	CASSQEGTGLIQPQHF
NA	TRBV18	TRBJ2-2	15	CASSPIQDNTGELFF
NA	TRBV7-8	TRBJ2-3	16	CASSPPGRVMSNTQYF
NA	TRBV5-1	TRBJ2-1	17	CASSLAVTSGRAHEQFF
NA	TRBV5-1	TRBJ1-2	14	CASSLTTGNYGYTF
NA	TRBV30	TRBJ2-5	13	CAWSVRMRETQYF
NA	TRBV3-1/TRBV3-2	TRBJ2-2	15	CASSQGTANTGELFF
NA	TRBV2	TRBJ1-3	15	CASSEGQGAGNTIYF
NA	TRBV27	TRBJ1-2	13	CASSFRRAGGYTF
NA	TRBV5-4	TRBJ2-1	14	CASSSRLAVNEQFF
once	TRBV30	TRBJ1-6	12	CAWSETAGPLHF
NA	TRBV6-5	TRBJ2-3	14	CASTSGQSTDTQYF
NA	TRBV6-5	TRBJ2-1	11	CASMGGNEQFF
NA	TRBV4-1	TRBJ2-1	15	CASSQPGQGAGEQFF
NA	TRBV19	TRBJ2-7	17	CASSIDSSGSSTYEQYF
once	TRBV6-6	TRBJ2-2	16	CASTSGRGMGTGELFF
NA	TRBV11-2	TRBJ2-5	13	CASTPTGGETQYF
few	TRBV7-9	TRBJ2-1	12	CASSNRVGEQFF
once	TRBV7-2	TRBJ1-5	16	CASSLALTQSIWPQHF
NA	TRBV12-5	TRBJ2-3	17	CASGFAWGGALTDTQYF
NA	TRBV5-4	TRBJ2-1	16	CASSLGGRGIFDEQFF
NA	TRBV21-1	TRBJ1-2	12	CASSKVSYGYTF